This TCR beta chain originates from a study of blood T cell repertoires in COVID-19. Study-wide background: Specimens from acute and convalescent COVID-19 originated in the United States, Italy and Spain. PBMCs, B-cell-depleted T cells, or T cells provided the cDNA or gDNA that made up the material.

With V trimmed by 8 bases and J by 6 bases, 5 bases remained unmatched. Looked up from germline, CDR1 is MDHEN and CDR2 is SYDVKM. CDR3 length: 14 amino acids. Authors' data handling: Using reference gene primer amplification, nucleated cell counts were estimated. Clones were sequenced by immunoSEQ multiplex PCR, and TCRdb holds only the in-frame ones, with some missing. That table gives V, J and clone size, and the DNA gave D and trimming. The sample lists fewer than 30,000 clones, roughly nine tenths occurring once. The source of this sequence is a man aged 55 to 70 with acute or convalescent COVID-19. The chain employs TRBV28 and TRBJ2-5; the match to TRBD2 covers 14 bases. The specimen was peripheral blood. CDR3 region: CASGLAGGTKTQYF. The DNA for the CDR3 is TGTGCCAGCGGACTAGCGGGAGGTACGAAGACCCAGTACTTC.